The present T cell receptor (beta chain) was sequenced within a study of blood T cell repertoires in COVID-19. Study information: PBMCs, B-cell-depleted T cells, or T cells were the source of the cDNA or gDNA that made up the material.

This clone was seen only a few times. Per the authors' pipeline: Amplification from reference gene primers served as the basis for estimated nucleated cell counts. Sequencing was performed with immunoSEQ multiplex PCR; in TCRdb, only in-frame clones are kept and a portion is missing. V and J calls and clone size are as listed in that table; D and trimming were resolved from the DNA. The sample has 190,000 or so clones; 70% to 90% are singletons. The CDR3 is 13 residues long. Germline V lookup: CDR1 LGHDT, CDR2 YNNKEL (reference sequence). Deletions cut 3 bases from V and 9 bases from J, with 9 bases between.

This chain uses TRBV3-1 (or the pseudogene TRBV3-2) with TRBJ1-6; D gene ambiguous. The specimen sequenced was peripheral blood. The clonotype comes from a man aged 40-55 years with active or convalescent COVID-19. The CDR3 reads CASSQGRGSPLHF. The CDR3 nucleotides read TGTGCCAGCAGCCAGGGGAGAGGTTCACCCCTCCACTTT.